These 30 T cell receptor beta chains came from one sample sequenced in a study of OX40 agonist ivuxolimab in advanced cancers. TCRdb's copy holds only in-frame clones and misses some; the assay was immunoSEQ multiplex PCR. The table records more than 75,000 clones, about 89% of them present only once. Material: CD4+ or CD8+ T cells sorted from blood, obtained in a trial of the OX40 agonist ivuxolimab. The receptors shown here come from an adult with an advanced solid tumor such as melanoma, head and neck, liver or kidney cancer.

The J gene is TRBJ2-5, the V gene TRBV7-8, with unresolved D. Trimming took off 1 base at V and 4 bases at J, with 7 bases between the two ends. The CDR3 runs to 13 residues. Germline V lookup: CDR1 SGHVS, CDR2 FQNEAQ. CDR3 residues: CASSLGHSETQYF. CDR3 nucleotide sequence: TGTGCCAGCAGCTTAGGACACTCAGAGACCCAGTACTTC. Using reference TRBV7-8 and TRBJ2-5 for the parts outside the CDR3, the full variable domain is GAGVSQSPRYKVAKRGQDVALRCDPISGHVSLFWYQQALGQGPEFLTYFQNEAQLDKSGLPSDRFFAERPEGSVSTLKIQRTQQEDSAVYLCASSLGHSETQYFGPGTRLLVL.

The rearrangement joins TRBV14 to TRBJ2-3; 8 nucleotides agree with TRBD1. The CDR3 has 13 residues. The V gene end was trimmed by 6 bases and the J gene end by 3 bases; junction bases not matched to a gene: 2. Germline V lookup: CDR1 SGHDN, CDR2 FVKESK. The CDR3 loop reads CASRRQGTDTQYF. Here the CDR3 DNA reads TGTGCCAGCAGACGACAGGGGACAGATACGCAGTATTTT.

The chain couples TRBV7-9 to TRBJ2-5, with 7 bases matching TRBD2. CDR1 is SEHNR and CDR2 is FQNEAQ in the germline V gene (reference sequence). This CDR3 comprises 15 residues. With V trimmed by 1 base and J by 4 bases, 6 bases remained unmatched. The CDR3 DNA reads TGTGCCAGCAGCTTAGGAGGACTAGTTTTAGAGACCCAGTACTTC. It yields the protein CASSLGGLVLETQYF.

The DNA of the CDR3 is TGTGCCTGGGGAGGGGACAGAAGTCAGCCCCAGCATTTT. Protein: CAWGGDRSQPQHF. The chain combines TRBV30 with TRBJ1-5; 7 bases are a match to TRBD1. In germline, CDR1 is GTSNPN, CDR2 SVGIG (reference sequence). Unmatched junction bases numbered 7, after V lost 5 bases and J lost 6 bases. The CDR3 spans 13 residues. Variable domain in full (rest from reference TRBV30 and TRBJ1-5): SQTIHQWPATLVQPVGSPLSLECTVEGTSNPNLYWYRQAAGRGLQLLFYSVGIGQISSEVPQNLSASRPQDRQFILSSKKLLLSDSGFYLCAWGGDRSQPQHFGDGTRLSIL.

The V call is TRBV9, the J call TRBJ1-2; D gene uncertain. This CDR3 is built from 12 residues. V shed 4 bases and J shed 6 bases, with 10 bases lying between them. Germline CDR1 SGDLS, CDR2 YYNGEE. The CDR3 spells CASSFDLDGYTF. The CDR3 DNA sequence: TGTGCCAGCAGCTTCGACCTAGATGGCTACACCTTC.

CDR3 coding DNA: TGTGCCAGTAGTTCACGGGACACCTTATCAAATCTCTATGGCTACACCTTC. It codes for CASSSRDTLSNLYGYTF. The V gene is TRBV19, the J gene TRBJ1-2; D perhaps matches TRBD1 (6 bases). This CDR3 is built from 17 residues. V dropped 5 bases and J dropped 4 bases, with 23 bases sitting between them. Germline loops: CDR1 LNHDA, CDR2 SQIVND (reference sequence).

V and J are TRBV11-3 and TRBJ2-7, with 13 bases matching TRBD2. CDR3 size: 19 residues. J lost 1 base, V lost 0 bases, and 9 bases had no gene match. CDR1 is SGHNT, CDR2 YENEEA, per germline. Written as DNA, the CDR3 is TGTGCCAGCAGCTTAGATGGGACTAGCGGGGAACCTCGTTCCTACGAGCAGTACTTC. Residues: CASSLDGTSGEPRSYEQYF.

The V gene is TRBV29-1, the J gene TRBJ1-5, with 7 bases aligning to TRBD1. CDR3 size: 18 residues. V shed 3 bases and J 1 base; nucleotides not matched to a gene: 15. Germline V CDR1 and CDR2: SQVTM, ANQGSEA. The CDR3 here is CSVDVIDTGARSNQPQHF. CDR3 nucleotide sequence: TGCAGCGTTGACGTGATAGATACAGGGGCAAGAAGCAATCAGCCCCAGCATTTT.

In this sample, this clone turned up once. V and J are TRBV27 and TRBJ2-3, with 7 bases that match TRBD2. Germline V gene data show CDR1 as MNHEY and CDR2 as SMNVEV (reference sequence). The CDR3 consists of 14 residues. V was pared by 6 bases and J by 7 bases, with 10 bases of the junction left unmatched. The chain's CDR3 is CASSPGTIPYTQYF. The DNA for the CDR3 is TGTGCCAGCAGCCCGGGGACTATTCCCTATACGCAGTATTTT.

The CDR3 DNA is TGCGCCAGCAGTGGCGGAGCCGGGCGAGATACGCAGTATTTT. Amino acids: CASSGGAGRDTQYF. The chain links TRBV10-1 to TRBJ2-3, with D unresolved. CDR3 length equals 14 residues. Germline values: CDR1 WNHNN, CDR2 SYGVQD (reference sequence). Trimming removed 4 bases at V and 5 bases at J, with 13 bases between.

The chain links TRBV30 to TRBJ1-2; D is perhaps TRBD1 (6 bases). V lost 0 bases and J lost 5, with 10 bases in between. Per germline, CDR1 GTSNPN and CDR2 SVGIG (reference sequence). This CDR3 is built from 13 residues. The CDR3 nucleotides are TGTGCCTGGAGTGTCCAACAGGGTTATGGCTACACCTTC. It yields the protein CAWSVQQGYGYTF.

The V gene is TRBV2, the J gene TRBJ2-5, with D unresolved. V lost 0 bases to trimming and J lost 3 bases, with 8 bases between them. The germline gives CDR1 SNHLY, CDR2 FYNNEI. The CDR3 is 14 amino acids. CDR3 in amino acids: CASSEALPEETQYF. The CDR3 DNA follows: TGTGCCAGCAGTGAAGCGCTTCCTGAAGAGACCCAGTACTTC. The variable domain in full, completed from reference TRBV2 and TRBJ2-5, reads EPEVTQTPSHQVTQMGQEVILRCVPISNHLYFYWYRQILGQKVEFLVSFYNNEISEKSEIFDDQFSVERPDGSNFTLKIRSTKLEDSAMYFCASSEALPEETQYFGPGTRLLVL.

This clone was seen only a few times. The gene calls are TRBV5-1 and TRBJ2-7, with D tentatively TRBD2 (5 bases). V was trimmed by 4 bases and J by 4 bases, leaving 12 bases between them. Germline-derived CDR1 and CDR2 are SGHRS and YFSETQ. The CDR3 consists of 13 residues. The CDR3 protein is CASSPDGKYEQYF. CDR3 bases: TGCGCCAGCAGCCCGGACGGGAAATACGAGCAGTACTTC.

V usage is TRBV5-4 and J usage is TRBJ2-3, with 8 positions matching TRBD2. CDR3 size: 16 residues. Germline V gives CDR1 SGHNT, CDR2 YYREEE (reference sequence). With 1 base clipped from V and 0 bases from J, the junction kept 4 bases outside the gene matches. Here the CDR3 reads CASSLFLAGSTDTQYF. In DNA, the CDR3 is TGTGCCAGCAGCTTGTTTCTAGCGGGTAGCACAGATACGCAGTATTTT.

This clone was picked up one time. The gene calls are TRBV6-5 and TRBJ2-7; 11 bases are a match to TRBD2. J was trimmed by 5 bases and V by 4 bases; bases with no gene match: 7. Per germline, CDR1 MNHEY and CDR2 SVGAGI. The CDR3 consists of 15 residues. This chain's CDR3 is CASSFSRLAGNEQYF. The DNA for the CDR3 is TGTGCCAGCAGTTTCTCTCGACTAGCGGGAAACGAGCAGTACTTC.

V and J are TRBV19 and TRBJ2-3, with 9 bases aligning to TRBD1. The V gene end was trimmed by 0 bases and the J gene end by 6 bases; junction bases not matched to a gene: 16. The CDR3 consists of 19 residues. The germline V gene encodes CDR1 LNHDA and CDR2 SQIVND (reference sequence). This chain's CDR3 is CASSIDLRVGTGPGDTQYF. The CDR3 DNA reads as TGTGCCAGTAGTATAGACCTCAGGGTCGGGACAGGGCCCGGCGATACGCAGTATTTT.

For the CDR3, the DNA is TGTGCCAGCAGTTTGGACAGCCTCTACGAGCAGTACTTC. Protein sequence: CASSLDSLYEQYF. The genes are TRBV28 and TRBJ2-7, with a tentative D call TRBD1 (6 bases). The CDR3 length is 13 residues. Germline-derived CDR1 and CDR2 are MDHEN and SYDVKM. Trimming removed 3 bases from V and 3 bases from J, with 9 bases in between.

The gene calls are TRBV19 and TRBJ2-7; tentative D call: TRBD1 (5 bases). CDR1 and CDR2 (germline): LNHDA, SQIVND (reference sequence). Trimming removed 2 bases from V and 6 bases from J, with 17 bases in between. The CDR3 length is 15 residues. The CDR3 loop is CASSIMLGAESEQYF. In DNA, the CDR3 is TGTGCCAGTAGTATAATGTTAGGGGCGGAAAGCGAGCAGTACTTC.

This chain uses TRBV2 with TRBJ2-3, with TRBD2 identical over 7 bases. The CDR3 has 15 residues. With V trimmed by 6 bases and J by 1 base, 7 bases remained unmatched. Germline CDR1 is SNHLY and CDR2 is FYNNEI. CDR3 residues: CASSVLAAGTDTQYF. CDR3 in DNA: TGTGCCAGCAGCGTTCTAGCGGCAGGCACAGATACGCAGTATTTT.

The rearrangement uses TRBV30 and TRBJ2-1, with D maybe TRBD1 (5 bases). Germline values: CDR1 GTSNPN, CDR2 SVGIG (reference sequence). The CDR3 has 15 residues. Trimming took off 0 bases at V and 2 bases at J, with 11 bases between the two ends. The CDR3 is CAWSVQQVAYNEQFF. The CDR3 nucleotides read TGTGCCTGGAGTGTACAACAGGTCGCCTACAATGAGCAGTTCTTC.

The chain couples TRBV27 to TRBJ1-5, with a possible D match to TRBD1 (5 bases). Germline V gene sequence: CDR1 MNHEY, CDR2 SMNVEV (reference sequence). V lost 4 bases, J lost 3 bases, and 13 bases lay in between. CDR3 size: 15 residues. This CDR3 is CASSSRDSPNQPQHF. DNA for the CDR3: TGTGCCAGCAGTTCCCGCGACAGCCCCAATCAGCCCCAGCATTTT.

V usage is TRBV6-6 and J usage is TRBJ2-5; D remains ambiguous. Germline CDR1 is MNHNY and CDR2 is SVGAGI (reference sequence). This CDR3 is built from 16 residues. V was pared by 4 bases and J by 2 bases, with 17 bases between. The DNA for the CDR3 is TGTGCCAGCAGTTTTGGGCCAAAACTTTCTCAAGAGACCCAGTACTTC. Its translation: CASSFGPKLSQETQYF.

V is TRBV19 and J is TRBJ1-2, with 9 nucleotides matching TRBD1. CDR3 length: 18 amino acids. CDR1 is LNHDA and CDR2 is SQIVND in the germline V gene (reference sequence). Germline trimming cut 7 bases from V and 0 bases from J; bases unmatched to any gene: 15. The chain's CDR3 is CASTWFLFDRGANYGYTF. The CDR3 DNA is TGTGCCAGTACGTGGTTCCTTTTCGACAGGGGGGCTAACTATGGCTACACCTTC.

This sequence joins TRBV5-4 and TRBJ2-1; 9 bases map to TRBD2. Germline values: CDR1 SGHNT, CDR2 YYREEE (reference sequence). V lost 0 bases and J lost 4; bases outside the gene matches: 5. The CDR3 contains 16 residues. The CDR3 reads CASSLGEAGGYNEQFF. CDR3 bases: TGTGCCAGCAGCTTGGGGGAAGCGGGAGGATACAATGAGCAGTTCTTC.

The chain uses TRBV2 and TRBJ2-7; D gene unclear. Germline CDR1 and CDR2: SNHLY and FYNNEI. The length of the CDR3 is 14 residues. Between the trimmed V and J ends, which lost 6 bases and 6 bases, there was a span of 18 bases. The CDR3 protein is CASSPTVVTGEQYF. In DNA, the CDR3 is TGTGCCAGCAGCCCTACAGTGGTTACGGGCGAGCAGTACTTC.

The chain is built from TRBV19 and TRBJ2-6, with TRBD1 identical over 8 bases. J was trimmed by 3 bases and V by 4 bases; bases with no gene match: 8. CDR3 length: 17 amino acids. Germline V lookup: CDR1 LNHDA, CDR2 SQIVND (reference sequence). This chain's CDR3 is CASSTGQGISGANVLTF. CDR3 nucleotides: TGTGCCAGTAGTACCGGACAGGGAATAAGTGGGGCCAACGTCCTGACTTTC.

V usage is TRBV18 and J usage is TRBJ2-5; 8 bases are a match to TRBD1. V trimming: 5 bases; J trimming: 2 bases; junction bases outside the gene matches: 7. The CDR3 spans 15 residues. The V gene's germline CDR1 is KGHSH and CDR2 LQKENI. The CDR3 DNA reads as TGTGCCAGCTCAGACGGACAGGGCTCGCAAGAGACCCAGTACTTC. This sequence encodes CASSDGQGSQETQYF.

This clone was observed once. The chain couples TRBV30 to TRBJ2-7; 8 bases line up with TRBD1. The CDR3 consists of 16 residues. The V and J ends lost 0 bases and 2 bases, in that order; junction bases with no gene match: 9. CDR1 is GTSNPN and CDR2 is SVGIG in the germline V gene (reference sequence). CDR3 DNA sequence: TGTGCCTGGAGTGTACCCGAAGGACAGGGTCCCTACGAGCAGTACTTC. It yields the protein CAWSVPEGQGPYEQYF.

V is TRBV4-3 and J is TRBJ2-1; D not certain. CDR1 and CDR2 from the germline V gene are LGHNA and YSLEER. Trimming shortened V by 3 bases and J by 10 bases, and 10 bases separated the two germline ends. CDR3 length equals 12 residues. The CDR3 is CASSQSLGEQFF. CDR3 coding DNA: TGCGCCAGCAGCCAGAGTCTTGGAGAGCAGTTCTTC.

The chain combines TRBV16 with TRBJ1-1; the D is unclear. Per the germline V gene, CDR1 is KGHSY and CDR2 is FQNENV. CDR3 length: 16 residues. With 4 bases removed from V and 1 base from J, the gap between germline ends came to 16 bases. CDR3 sequence: CASSPPTTLSNTEAFF. DNA for the CDR3: TGTGCCAGCAGCCCCCCCACGACACTATCGAACACTGAAGCTTTCTTT.